This TCR beta chain comes out of a study of CXCR3-negative and CXCR3-positive naive CD8 T cells. Study results and limitations: Comparably high diversity was seen in both naive subsets, and much lower diversity in memory CD8+ cells.

Germline V gene lookup returns CDR1 SGHTA and CDR2 FQGTGA. The CDR3 totals 14 residues. Sorting yielded triplicates of 300,000 to 350,000 cells for each CD8+ T cell subset. Libraries of TRB cDNA were made by 5' RACE and carried UMIs. TCRdb re-called the 5' RACE reads and shows each CDR3 protein once, DNA omitted. The sample's table shows under 45,000 distinct CDR3 sequences. Points on this clonotype: Its antigen is as yet unknown.

The origin of this receptor is a human donor in good health. Some clones in this sample may be carry-over from other donors' samples. The rearrangement uses TRBV7-3 and TRBJ1-1. Sequences were obtained from memory CD8+ T cells from blood. Here the CDR3 reads CASSLGPGNTEAFF.